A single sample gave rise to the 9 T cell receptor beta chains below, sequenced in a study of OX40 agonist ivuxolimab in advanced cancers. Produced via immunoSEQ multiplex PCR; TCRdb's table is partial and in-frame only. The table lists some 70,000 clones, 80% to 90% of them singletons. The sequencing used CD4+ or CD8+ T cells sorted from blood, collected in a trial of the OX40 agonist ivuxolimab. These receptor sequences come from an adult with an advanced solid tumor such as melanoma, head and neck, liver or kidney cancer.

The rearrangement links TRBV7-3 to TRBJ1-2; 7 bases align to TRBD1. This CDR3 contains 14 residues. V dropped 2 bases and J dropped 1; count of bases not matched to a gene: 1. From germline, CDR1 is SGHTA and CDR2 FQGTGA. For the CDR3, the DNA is TGTGCCAGCAGCTTAGACAGGGATAACTATGGCTACACCTTC. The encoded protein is CASSLDRDNYGYTF.

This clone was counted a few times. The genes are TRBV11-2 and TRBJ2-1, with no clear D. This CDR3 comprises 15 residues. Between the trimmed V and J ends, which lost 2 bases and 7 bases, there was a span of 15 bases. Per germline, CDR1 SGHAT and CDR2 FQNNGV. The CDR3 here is CASSLNPGDLNEQFF. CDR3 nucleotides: TGTGCCAGCAGCTTAAATCCCGGCGATTTGAATGAGCAGTTCTTC.

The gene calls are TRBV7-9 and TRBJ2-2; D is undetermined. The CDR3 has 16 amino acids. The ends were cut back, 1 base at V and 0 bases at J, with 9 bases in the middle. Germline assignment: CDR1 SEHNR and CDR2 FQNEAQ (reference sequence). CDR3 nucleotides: TGTGCCAGCAGCTTAGGTGCAGCGCCGAACACCGGGGAGCTGTTTTTT. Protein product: CASSLGAAPNTGELFF.

This CDR3 is CASTPTGMSEEPQHF. The CDR3 DNA is TGTGCCAGTACCCCGACAGGGATGAGCGAGGAGCCCCAGCATTTT. V is TRBV19 and J is TRBJ1-5; 7 bases align to TRBD1. Germline loops: CDR1 LNHDA, CDR2 SQIVND (reference sequence). This CDR3 region has 15 residues. J gave up 8 bases and V 7 bases, and 14 bases lay outside the gene matches.

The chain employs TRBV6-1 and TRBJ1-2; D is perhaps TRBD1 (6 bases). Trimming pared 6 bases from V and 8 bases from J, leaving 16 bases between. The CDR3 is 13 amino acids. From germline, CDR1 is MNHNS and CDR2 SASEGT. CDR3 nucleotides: TGTGCCAGCAGAGGCCGGGGGGGCGTCGGCTACACCTTC. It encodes CASRGRGGVGYTF.

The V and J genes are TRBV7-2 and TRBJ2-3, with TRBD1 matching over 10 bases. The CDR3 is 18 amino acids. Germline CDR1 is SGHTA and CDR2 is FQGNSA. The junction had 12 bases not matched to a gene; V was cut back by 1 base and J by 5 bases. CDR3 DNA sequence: TGTGCCAGCAGCTTAGTAGGTTCGACAGGGGGCGGGGTAGATACGCAGTATTTT. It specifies CASSLVGSTGGGVDTQYF.

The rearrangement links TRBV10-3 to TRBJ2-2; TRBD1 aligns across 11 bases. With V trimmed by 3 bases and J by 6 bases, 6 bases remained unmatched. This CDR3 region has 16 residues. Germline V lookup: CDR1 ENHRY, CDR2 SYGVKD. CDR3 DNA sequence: TGTGCCATCAGTGATAGGACAGGGGGCGTCGCCGGGGAGCTGTTTTTT. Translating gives CAISDRTGGVAGELFF.

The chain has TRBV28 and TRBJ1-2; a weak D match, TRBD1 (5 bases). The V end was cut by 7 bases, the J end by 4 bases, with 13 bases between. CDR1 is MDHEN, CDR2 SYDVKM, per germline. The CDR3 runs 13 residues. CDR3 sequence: CASIRGESYGYTF. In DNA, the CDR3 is TGTGCCAGCATCCGAGGGGAATCCTATGGCTACACCTTC.

Here the CDR3 reads CASSLFVQGSNYGYTF. The DNA for the CDR3 is TGCGCCAGCAGCCTCTTCGTCCAGGGCTCTAACTATGGCTACACCTTC. The gene calls are TRBV5-1 and TRBJ1-2; D possibly corresponds to TRBD1 (5 bases). Trimming pared 4 bases from V and 0 bases from J, leaving 16 bases between. The CDR3 spans 16 residues. Germline CDR1 reads SGHRS; CDR2 reads YFSETQ.